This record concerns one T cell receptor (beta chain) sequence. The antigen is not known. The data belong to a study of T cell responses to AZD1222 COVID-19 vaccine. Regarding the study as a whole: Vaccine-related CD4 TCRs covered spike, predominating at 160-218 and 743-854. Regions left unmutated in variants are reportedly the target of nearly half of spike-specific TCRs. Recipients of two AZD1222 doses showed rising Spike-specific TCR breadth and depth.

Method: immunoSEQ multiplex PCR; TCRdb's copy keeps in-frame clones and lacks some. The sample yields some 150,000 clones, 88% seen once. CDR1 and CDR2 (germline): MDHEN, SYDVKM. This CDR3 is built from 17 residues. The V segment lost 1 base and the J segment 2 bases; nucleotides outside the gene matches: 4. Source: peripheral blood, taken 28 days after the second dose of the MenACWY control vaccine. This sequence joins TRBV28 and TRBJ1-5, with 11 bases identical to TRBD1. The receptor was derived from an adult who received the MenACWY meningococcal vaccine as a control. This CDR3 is CASSLYGQGAGNQPQHF. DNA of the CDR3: TGTGCCAGCAGTTTATACGGACAGGGGGCTGGCAATCAGCCCCAGCATTTT.